This TCR beta chain was sequenced for a study of cytomegalovirus exposure and HLA in healthy donors. In the PCR, 60 Vbeta and 13 Jbeta primers were used. Libraries were prepared by immunoSEQ multiplex PCR; TCRdb keeps only in-frame clonotypes and omits some of them. The sample yields some 89,000 clones, 78% seen once. V was clipped by 3 bases and J by 1 base, with 7 bases between them. CDR1 is LNHDA, CDR2 SQIVND, per germline (reference sequence). This CDR3 has 14 amino acids. The sequence derives from a woman between 40 and 55 years old in good health and CMV-seropositive. This rearrangement joins TRBV19 to TRBJ2-1, with a tentative D call TRBD1 (5 bases). The specimen was PBMCs. The CDR3 nucleotides are TGTGCCAGTAGTATGACAGAATCCTACAATGAGCAGTTCTTC. This translates into CASSMTESYNEQFF.